The clone carrying this T cell receptor beta chain has ten or more counts. Its antigen is still unknown. The germline V gene encodes CDR1 LGHNA and CDR2 YSLEER. Unmatched junction bases numbered 7, after V lost 3 bases and J lost 3 bases. This CDR3 is built from 15 residues. As it was prepared, the TCRbeta library received unique molecular identifiers. TCRdb independently ran MiXCR on the PCR reads; one entry per CDR3 protein. The table includes roughly 32,000 distinct CDR3 sequences, 5% to 7% detected once. The data belong to a study of T-cell reconstitution after alpha-beta-depleted transplantation in children. General observations from the study: There were some patients whose high TCRbeta diversity at day 60 came from surviving recipient T cells and thymic progenitors. Hyperexpanded clones declined; after one year, newly produced T cells mostly supplied diversity. In patients about two months after transplant, alpha-beta T cells reportedly arose from several hundred expanded graft clones.

This chain uses TRBV4-3 with TRBJ2-7; 8 nucleotides line up with TRBD1. The specimen comprised peripheral blood, sampled 60 days after TCRalphabeta/CD19-depleted stem cell transplant. The clonotype originates from a child younger than two who had a stem cell transplant for acute myeloid leukemia, so the T cells may come from the graft donor. This chain's CDR3 is CASSHRQGNVYEQYF. Here the CDR3 DNA reads TGCGCCAGCAGCCACCGACAGGGGAACGTCTACGAGCAGTACTTC.